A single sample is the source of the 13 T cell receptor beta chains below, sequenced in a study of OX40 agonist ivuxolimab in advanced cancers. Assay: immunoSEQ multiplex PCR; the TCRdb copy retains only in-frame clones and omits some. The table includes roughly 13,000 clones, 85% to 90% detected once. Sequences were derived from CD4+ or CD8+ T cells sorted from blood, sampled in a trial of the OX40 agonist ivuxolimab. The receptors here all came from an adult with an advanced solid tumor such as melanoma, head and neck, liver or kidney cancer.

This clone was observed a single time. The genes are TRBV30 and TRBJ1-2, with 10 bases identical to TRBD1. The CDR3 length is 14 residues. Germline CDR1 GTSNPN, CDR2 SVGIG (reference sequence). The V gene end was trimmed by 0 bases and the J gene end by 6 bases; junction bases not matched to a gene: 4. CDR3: CAWSVDRGQNGYTF. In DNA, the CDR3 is TGTGCCTGGAGTGTTGACAGGGGGCAGAATGGCTACACCTTC.

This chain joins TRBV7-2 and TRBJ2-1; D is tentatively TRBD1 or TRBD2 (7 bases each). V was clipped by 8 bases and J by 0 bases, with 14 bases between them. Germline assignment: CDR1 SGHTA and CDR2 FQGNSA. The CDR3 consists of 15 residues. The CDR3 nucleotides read TGTGCCAGCCTCAGGGGGGGTAGCTCCTACAATGAGCAGTTCTTC. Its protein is CASLRGGSSYNEQFF.

In nucleotides, the CDR3 is TGTGCCAGCAGTTTTAAGCGGGGAGGGTACGAGCAGTACTTC. Translation: CASSFKRGGYEQYF. This chain connects TRBV27 to TRBJ2-7; TRBD2 matches 7 bases. This CDR3 has 14 residues. V shed 3 bases, J shed 4 bases, and the junction held 6 bases outside the gene matches. Germline CDR1 MNHEY, CDR2 SMNVEV (reference sequence).

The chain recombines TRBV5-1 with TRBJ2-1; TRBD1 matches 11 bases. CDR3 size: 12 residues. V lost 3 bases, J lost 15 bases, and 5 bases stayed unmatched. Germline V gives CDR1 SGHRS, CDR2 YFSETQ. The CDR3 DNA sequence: TGCGCCAGCAGCTCGTCCGGGACAGGGGGGTTCTTC. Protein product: CASSSSGTGGFF.

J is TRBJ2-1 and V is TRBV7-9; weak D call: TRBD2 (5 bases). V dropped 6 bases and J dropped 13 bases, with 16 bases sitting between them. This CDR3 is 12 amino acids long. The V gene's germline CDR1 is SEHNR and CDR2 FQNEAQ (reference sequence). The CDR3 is CASSSSQTSQFF. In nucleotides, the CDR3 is TGTGCCAGCAGTTCTAGCCAGACTTCTCAGTTCTTC.

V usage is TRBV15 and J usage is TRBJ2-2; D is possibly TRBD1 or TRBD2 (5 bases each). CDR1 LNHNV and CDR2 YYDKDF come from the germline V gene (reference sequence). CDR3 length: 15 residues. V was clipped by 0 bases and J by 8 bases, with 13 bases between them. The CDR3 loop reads CATSRDGTAGGELFF. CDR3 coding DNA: TGTGCCACCAGCAGAGATGGGACCGCGGGTGGGGAGCTGTTTTTT.

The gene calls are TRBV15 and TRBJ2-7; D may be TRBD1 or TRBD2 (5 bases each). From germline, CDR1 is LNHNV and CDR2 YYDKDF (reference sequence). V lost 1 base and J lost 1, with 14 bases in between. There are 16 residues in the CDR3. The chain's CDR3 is CATSRAGTKNSYEQYF. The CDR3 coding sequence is TGTGCCACCAGCAGAGCCGGGACGAAAAATTCCTACGAGCAGTACTTC.

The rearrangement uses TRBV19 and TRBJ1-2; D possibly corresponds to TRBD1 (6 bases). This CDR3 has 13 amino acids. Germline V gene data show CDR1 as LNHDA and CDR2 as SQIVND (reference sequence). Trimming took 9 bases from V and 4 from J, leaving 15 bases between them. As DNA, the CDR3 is TGTGCCAGCGCAGCAGGGGACCGCTATGGCTACACCTTC. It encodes CASAAGDRYGYTF.

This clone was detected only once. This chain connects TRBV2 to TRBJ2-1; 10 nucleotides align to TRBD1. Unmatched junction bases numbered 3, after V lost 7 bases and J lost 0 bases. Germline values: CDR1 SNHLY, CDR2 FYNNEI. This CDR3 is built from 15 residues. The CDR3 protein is CASTGQGSSYNEQFF. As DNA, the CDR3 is TGTGCCAGCACGGGACAGGGGAGCTCCTACAATGAGCAGTTCTTC. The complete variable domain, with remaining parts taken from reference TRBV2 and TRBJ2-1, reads EPEVTQTPSHQVTQMGQEVILRCVPISNHLYFYWYRQILGQKVEFLVSFYNNEISEKSEIFDDQFSVERPDGSNFTLKIRSTKLEDSAMYFCASTGQGSSYNEQFFGPGTRLTVL.

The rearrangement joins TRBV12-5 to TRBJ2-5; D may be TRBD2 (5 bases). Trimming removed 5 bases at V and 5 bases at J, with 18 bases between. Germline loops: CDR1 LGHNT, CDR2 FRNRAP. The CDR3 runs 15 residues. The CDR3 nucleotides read TGTGCTAGTGGTACACCAAGCGGAGTAGGGGAGACCCAGTACTTC. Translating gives CASGTPSGVGETQYF.

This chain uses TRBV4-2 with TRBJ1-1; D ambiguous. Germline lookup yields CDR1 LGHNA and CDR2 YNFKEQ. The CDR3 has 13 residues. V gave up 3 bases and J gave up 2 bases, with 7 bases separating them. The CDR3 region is CASSQGGNTEAFF. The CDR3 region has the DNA TGTGCCAGCAGCCAGGGAGGAAACACTGAAGCTTTCTTT.

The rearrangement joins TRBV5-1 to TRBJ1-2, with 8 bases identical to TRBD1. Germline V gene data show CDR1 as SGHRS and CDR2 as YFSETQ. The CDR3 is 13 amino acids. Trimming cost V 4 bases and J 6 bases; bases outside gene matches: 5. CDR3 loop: CASSGQGLDGYTF. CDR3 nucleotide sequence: TGCGCCAGCAGCGGACAGGGTTTGGATGGCTACACCTTC.

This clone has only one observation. CDR3 region: CASSLNAGPGEQYF. For the CDR3, the DNA is TGTGCCAGCAGCTTAAACGCAGGGCCGGGCGAGCAGTACTTC. The V and J genes are TRBV7-3 and TRBJ2-7, with a tentative D call TRBD1 (5 bases). Germline V lookup: CDR1 SGHTA, CDR2 FQGTGA. The CDR3 extends over 14 amino acids. V was shortened by 1 base and J by 6 bases, with 13 bases between the two germline ends.